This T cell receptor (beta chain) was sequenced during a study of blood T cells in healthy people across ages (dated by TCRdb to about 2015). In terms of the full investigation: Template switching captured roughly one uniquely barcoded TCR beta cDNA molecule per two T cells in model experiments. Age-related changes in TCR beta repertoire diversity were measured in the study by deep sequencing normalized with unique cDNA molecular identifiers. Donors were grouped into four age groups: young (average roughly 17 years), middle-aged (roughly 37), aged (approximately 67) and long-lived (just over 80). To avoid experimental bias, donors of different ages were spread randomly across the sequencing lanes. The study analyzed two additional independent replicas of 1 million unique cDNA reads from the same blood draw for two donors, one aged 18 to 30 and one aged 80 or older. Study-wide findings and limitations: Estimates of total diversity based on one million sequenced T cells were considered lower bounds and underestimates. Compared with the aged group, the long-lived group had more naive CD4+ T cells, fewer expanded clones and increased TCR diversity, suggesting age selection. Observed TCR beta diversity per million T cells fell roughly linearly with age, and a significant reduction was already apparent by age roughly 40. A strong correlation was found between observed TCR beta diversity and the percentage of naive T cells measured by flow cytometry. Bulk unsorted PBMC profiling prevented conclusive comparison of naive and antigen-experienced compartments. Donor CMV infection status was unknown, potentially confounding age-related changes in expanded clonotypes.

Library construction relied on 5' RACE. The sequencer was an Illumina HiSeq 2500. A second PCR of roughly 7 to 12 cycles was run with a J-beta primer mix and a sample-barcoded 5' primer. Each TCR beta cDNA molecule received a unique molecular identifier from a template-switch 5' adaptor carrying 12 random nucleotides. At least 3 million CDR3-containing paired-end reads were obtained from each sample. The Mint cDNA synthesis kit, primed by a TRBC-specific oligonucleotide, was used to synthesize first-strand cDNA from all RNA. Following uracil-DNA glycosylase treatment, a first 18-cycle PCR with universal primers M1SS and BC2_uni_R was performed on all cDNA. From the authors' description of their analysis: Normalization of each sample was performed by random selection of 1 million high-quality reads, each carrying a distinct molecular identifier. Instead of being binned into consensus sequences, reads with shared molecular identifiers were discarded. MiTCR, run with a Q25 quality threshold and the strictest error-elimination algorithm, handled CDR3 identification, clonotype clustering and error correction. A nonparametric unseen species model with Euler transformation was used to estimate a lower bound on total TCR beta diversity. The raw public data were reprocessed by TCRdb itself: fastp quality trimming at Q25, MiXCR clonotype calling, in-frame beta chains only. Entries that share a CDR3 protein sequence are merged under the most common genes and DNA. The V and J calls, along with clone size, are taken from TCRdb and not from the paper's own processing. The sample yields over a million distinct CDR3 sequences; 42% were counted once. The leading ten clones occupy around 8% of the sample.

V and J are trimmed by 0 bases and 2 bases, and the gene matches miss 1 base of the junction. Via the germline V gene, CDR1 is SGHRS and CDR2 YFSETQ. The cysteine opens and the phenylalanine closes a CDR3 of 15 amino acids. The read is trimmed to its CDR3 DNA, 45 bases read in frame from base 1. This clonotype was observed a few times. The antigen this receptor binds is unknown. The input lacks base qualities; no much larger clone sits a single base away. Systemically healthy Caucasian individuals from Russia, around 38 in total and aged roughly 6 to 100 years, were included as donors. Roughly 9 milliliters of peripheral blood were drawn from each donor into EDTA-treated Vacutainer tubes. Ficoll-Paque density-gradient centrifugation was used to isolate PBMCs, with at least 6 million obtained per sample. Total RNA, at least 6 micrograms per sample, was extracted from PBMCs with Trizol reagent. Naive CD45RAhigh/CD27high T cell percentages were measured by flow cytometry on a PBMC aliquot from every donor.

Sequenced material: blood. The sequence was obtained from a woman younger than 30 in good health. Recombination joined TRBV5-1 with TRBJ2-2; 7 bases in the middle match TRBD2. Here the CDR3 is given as CASSLGDYNTGELFF. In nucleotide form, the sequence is TGCGCCAGCAGCTTGGGGGACTATAACACCGGGGAGCTGTTTTTT.